The sequence of this T cell receptor (beta chain) was determined in a study of beta chain features in type 1 diabetes. The entirety of the isolated RNA underwent reverse transcription, so expressed TCRB transcripts were sequenced. Clones were read by immunoSEQ multiplex PCR, and TCRdb kept only the in-frame ones, dropping some. The sample holds about 150,000 clones; 8.5% to 12% are singletons and the top ten take under 1.5%. Trimming shortened V by 5 bases and J by 2 bases, and 21 bases separated the two germline ends. The CDR3 runs to 17 residues. Germline CDR1 LNHNV, CDR2 YYDKDF (reference sequence).

This sequence was found in a young man in good health. The sequencing sample was made of naive CD4+ T cells from blood. This chain connects TRBV15 to TRBJ2-5, with a weak D call TRBD2 (7 bases). Written as DNA, the CDR3 is TGTGCCACCAGCGGGAGGGGGAGCAGGGGAATTCAAGAGACCCAGTACTTC. Amino acid sequence: CATSGRGSRGIQETQYF.